This entry describes one T cell receptor (beta chain). Its specificity is unknown. V lost 0 bases to trimming and J lost 4 bases, with 20 bases between them. Germline V gene data show CDR1 as SGHVS and CDR2 as FQNEAQ. The length of the CDR3 is 18 residues. The data originate from a study of PD-1 blockade in classical Hodgkin lymphoma. Overall study results and limits: Whatever underlies the repertoire differences (possibly disease activity or prior therapy) remains undefined. Anyone who began nivolumab under 1 year after ASCT was excluded.

All patients relapsed after autologous stem cell transplantation, and brentuximab vedotin exposure varied. Repertoires were generated with immunoSEQ multiplex PCR, while TCRdb's copy carries only in-frame clones and drops some. The sample lists over 80,000 clones, roughly 90% seen once, with 2.5% to 3.5% in the top ten. This chain joins TRBV7-8 and TRBJ2-3; possibly TRBD2 for D (6 bases). Sequencing used peripheral blood mononuclear cells (PBMCs), obtained at baseline. The source is a human donor with classical Hodgkin lymphoma. CDR3 protein: CASSLAIFGGTDPDTQYF. CDR3 coding DNA: TGTGCCAGCAGCTTAGCAATATTCGGCGGGACCGACCCAGATACGCAGTATTTT.